This TCR beta chain is drawn from a study of blood T cell repertoires in COVID-19. Libraries were prepared by immunoSEQ multiplex PCR; TCRdb keeps only in-frame clonotypes and omits some of them. The sample holds around 200,000 clones; 80% to 85% are singletons and the top ten take approximately 4.8%. V lost 1 base, J lost 4 bases, and 9 bases stayed unmatched. Looked up from germline, CDR1 is SGHAT and CDR2 is FQNNGV. This CDR3 is built from 17 residues. The origin of this receptor is a man aged 50 to 59 with active or convalescent COVID-19. The J gene is TRBJ2-1, the V gene TRBV11-2; 8 bases are shared with TRBD2. Material: peripheral blood. As DNA, the CDR3 is TGTGCCAGCAGCTTAGGAGCCCAGCGGGGGCAGTACAATGAGCAGTTCTTC. This sequence encodes CASSLGAQRGQYNEQFF.